These 23 T cell receptor beta chains were all obtained from the same sample, sequenced in a study of human T cells and chemical hapten exposure. Sample time point: healthy volunteer bleed at 6 weeks. Unfractionated whole blood served as the source for total RNA extraction. Using its own MiXCR run on the RACE reads, TCRdb lists one record per CDR3 protein. The sample lists 60,000 to 90,000 distinct CDR3 sequences, 8.6% occurring once. The sample taken for sequencing was whole blood. These receptors all stem from a female donor in good health. Some clones in this sample may be carry-over from other donors' samples.

The genes are TRBV5-1 and TRBJ1-1, with D maybe TRBD1 (5 bases). Looked up from germline, CDR1 is SGHRS and CDR2 is YFSETQ. CDR3 length: 14 amino acids. Trimming shortened V by 0 bases and J by 4 bases, and 10 bases separated the two germline ends. The CDR3 coding sequence is TGCGCCAGCAGCTTGGCAGGGTCGGGCACTGAAGCTTTCTTT. Amino acids: CASSLAGSGTEAFF.

At least ten counts were recorded for this clonotype. The chain carries TRBV7-8 and TRBJ2-5; D call uncertain. Germline lookup yields CDR1 SGHVS and CDR2 FQNEAQ. This CDR3 is 15 amino acids long. Trimming shortened V by 2 bases and J by 0 bases, and 10 bases separated the two germline ends. The CDR3 coding sequence is TGTGCCAGCAGCTTAATTGGAAGTCACCAAGAGACCCAGTACTTC. Translation gives CASSLIGSHQETQYF.

The rearrangement uses TRBV7-9 and TRBJ2-6, with D perhaps matching TRBD1 (6 bases). This CDR3 has 17 residues. Germline V lookup: CDR1 SEHNR, CDR2 FQNEAQ (reference sequence). Trimming took 2 bases from V and 4 from J, leaving 15 bases between them. CDR3 coding DNA: TGTGCCAGCAGCTTAACCCCAGGGGAGTTCGGGGCCAACGTCCTGACTTTC. Its translation: CASSLTPGEFGANVLTF.

This chain uses TRBV25-1 with TRBJ2-7; TRBD1 matches at 8 bases. CDR1 and CDR2 (germline): MGHDK, SYGVNS. V lost 6 bases to trimming and J lost 2 bases; unmatched junction nucleotides: 9. The CDR3 length is 15 residues. The CDR3 loop is CASRARGLYAYEQYF. The CDR3 DNA is TGTGCCAGCAGAGCCAGGGGGCTCTACGCCTACGAGCAGTACTTC.

The chain carries TRBV5-1 and TRBJ1-1; TRBD1 matches 7 bases. Germline CDR1 is SGHRS and CDR2 is YFSETQ. The CDR3 extends over 14 amino acids. With V trimmed by 0 bases and J by 4 bases, 3 bases remained unmatched. Written as DNA, the CDR3 is TGCGCCAGCAGCTTGGCGACAGGGTCCACTGAAGCTTTCTTT. Protein: CASSLATGSTEAFF.

On this clonotype: This sequence may be a read error, since a much larger clone differs from it by one base. The chain links TRBV6-2 or TRBV6-3 to TRBJ2-7; 7 nucleotides agree with TRBD2. Unmatched junction bases numbered 26, after V lost 8 bases and J lost 7 bases. The CDR3 spans 18 residues. Germline CDR1 MNHEY, CDR2 SVGEGT. The CDR3 sequence: CASSLVPYSRRTRGEQYF. The CDR3 DNA reads TGTGCCAGCTCCCTAGTACCCTACTCTAGGAGGACGCGGGGGGAGCAGTACTTC.

The sample holds a few counts of this clonotype. The chain employs TRBV24-1 and TRBJ2-1; 9 nucleotides agree with TRBD1. This CDR3 has 15 amino acids. Germline CDR1 is KGHDR and CDR2 is SFDVKD. The ends lost 7 bases at V and 4 bases at J; junction bases unmatched: 7. DNA for the CDR3: TGTGCCACCAGACCAACAGGGGGCGGGTACAATGAGCAGTTCTTC. It translates to CATRPTGGGYNEQFF.

This clonotype occurred a few times. V gene TRBV7-3 combines with J gene TRBJ2-2, with D maybe TRBD2 (6 bases). The CDR3 sequence is 16 residues long. Germline V gene sequence: CDR1 SGHTA, CDR2 FQGTGA. The V and J ends lost 5 bases and 5 bases respectively, with 18 bases between them. Here the CDR3 DNA reads TGTGCCAGCAGCGCTCCGGGGGAGCCCCGGACCGGGGAGCTGTTTTTT. Translating it yields CASSAPGEPRTGELFF.

This clonotype was observed at least ten times. This chain joins TRBV7-2 and TRBJ1-2; 9 nucleotides align to TRBD1. V was clipped by 3 bases and J by 4 bases; unmatched bases: 9. Germline CDR1 and CDR2: SGHTA and FQGNSA. The CDR3 is 16 amino acids. DNA for the CDR3: TGTGCCAGCAGCTTCCACAGGGGGCCGACTACCTATGGCTACACCTTC. Its protein product is CASSFHRGPTTYGYTF.

This chain connects TRBV7-9 to TRBJ2-5; 9 bases fit TRBD2. V was clipped by 3 bases and J by 3 bases; unmatched bases: 5. Germline CDR1 is SEHNR and CDR2 is FQNEAQ (reference sequence). CDR3 length equals 15 residues. The CDR3 DNA follows: TGTGCCAGCAGCTTTGGTGCGGGGGGGAAAGAGACCCAGTACTTC. Protein: CASSFGAGGKETQYF.

The J gene is TRBJ2-5, the V gene TRBV20-1; D not certain. The V end lost 0 bases, the J end lost 5 bases, and 31 bases lay between the germline ends. The CDR3 runs 20 residues. The germline gives CDR1 DFQATT, CDR2 SNEGSKA (reference sequence). CDR3 bases: TGCAGTGCTAGAGAGAAGATAGGAATTCGGAGACCGTGGGATTTGGAGACCCAGTACTTC. Encoded protein: CSAREKIGIRRPWDLETQYF.

This clonotype was recorded at least ten times. CDR3 coding DNA: TGCGCCAGCAGCCCCCTTGGTTTGTACCAAGAGACCCAGTACTTC. Translated: CASSPLGLYQETQYF. The chain is built from TRBV5-1 and TRBJ2-5, with no clear D. Looked up from germline, CDR1 is SGHRS and CDR2 is YFSETQ. CDR3 length: 15 amino acids. V lost 4 bases to trimming and J lost 0 bases, with 13 bases between them.

This clonotype came up many times. The J gene is TRBJ1-1, the V gene TRBV7-9, with D possibly TRBD1 on 6 matching bases. Germline values: CDR1 SEHNR, CDR2 FQNEAQ (reference sequence). V shed 0 bases and J shed 0 bases, with 14 bases lying between them. This CDR3 is built from 17 residues. CDR3 nucleotides: TGTGCCAGCAGCTTAGCGAGGTATCAGGGGATGAACACTGAAGCTTTCTTT. It codes for CASSLARYQGMNTEAFF.

This clonotype has at least ten counts. The J gene is TRBJ2-7, the V gene TRBV5-6; D is perhaps TRBD1 (5 bases). Germline-derived CDR1 and CDR2 are SGHDT and YYEEEE. V was cut by 3 bases and J by 1 base, with 8 bases left in between. This CDR3 comprises 13 residues. This CDR3 is CASSSGPSYEQYF. In nucleotides, the CDR3 is TGTGCCAGCAGCTCAGGGCCTTCCTACGAGCAGTACTTC.

This clonotype has a handful of counts. The chain links TRBV5-1 to TRBJ1-1; possible D gene TRBD1, 6 bases. Germline V gives CDR1 SGHRS, CDR2 YFSETQ. CDR3 length equals 20 residues. Trimming cost V 5 bases and J 1 base, with 30 bases left between them. The CDR3 spells CASRGPGPGALGHPNTEAFF. As DNA, the CDR3 is TGCGCCAGCAGGGGTCCCGGCCCGGGGGCTCTGGGGCACCCGAACACTGAAGCTTTCTTT. The entire variable domain, with the rest obtained from reference TRBV5-1 and TRBJ1-1, is as follows: KAGVTQTPRYLIKTRGQQVTLSCSPISGHRSVSWYQQTPGQGLQFLFEYFSETQRNKGNFPGRFSGRQFSNSRSEMNVSTLELGDSALYLCASRGPGPGALGHPNTEAFFGQGTRLTVV.

This clonotype has only a few counts. The chain has TRBV12-3 or TRBV12-4 and TRBJ1-1; the D is unclear. The V gene lost 7 bases and the J gene lost 2 bases, with 14 bases spanning the gap. CDR3 length equals 14 residues. CDR3 amino acids: CASTPFLGNTEAFF. Here the CDR3 DNA reads TGTGCCAGCACACCTTTTCTTGGTAACACTGAAGCTTTCTTT.

Ten or more counts support this clonotype. V gene TRBV12-3 or TRBV12-4 combines with J gene TRBJ2-1, with 8 bases fitting TRBD1. This CDR3 has 18 amino acids. The V and J ends lost 11 bases and 0 bases, in that order; junction bases with no gene match: 18. Written as DNA, the CDR3 is TGTGCCTCCTCCTCCGGGACAGGTTTCCCTAGCTCCTACAATGAGCAGTTCTTC. This translates into CASSSGTGFPSSYNEQFF.

This clonotype was counted many times. This sequence joins TRBV20-1 and TRBJ1-1; D is ambiguous. There are 14 residues in the CDR3. V lost 5 bases and J 0 bases, leaving 13 bases between the germline ends. Germline CDR1 DFQATT, CDR2 SNEGSKA (reference sequence). The CDR3 region has the DNA TGCAGTGCTCCCCTTTGGGGAGTGAACACTGAAGCTTTCTTT. Amino acids: CSAPLWGVNTEAFF.

In its sample, this clonotype was seen many times. The chain is built from TRBV12-3 or TRBV12-4 and TRBJ1-2; possible D gene TRBD1, 5 bases. The V end lost 5 bases, the J end lost 3 bases, and 10 bases lay between the germline ends. The CDR3 length is 13 residues. In DNA form, the CDR3 reads TGTGCCAGCAGTGCGGGGGAGGACTATGGCTACACCTTC. Encoded protein: CASSAGEDYGYTF.

In this sample, this clonotype turned up many times. V usage is TRBV5-1 and J usage is TRBJ1-4; no clear D. Looked up from germline, CDR1 is SGHRS and CDR2 is YFSETQ. Trimming removed 0 bases at V and 5 bases at J, with 26 bases between. The CDR3 has 20 residues. CDR3 DNA sequence: TGCGCCAGCAGCTTGGGGCCATCAAAGGCCAACAAATTTTGGAATGAAAAACTGTTTTTT. Residues: CASSLGPSKANKFWNEKLFF.

The V call is TRBV20-1, the J call TRBJ1-2; 7 positions agree with TRBD1. The CDR3 totals 12 residues. Germline V lookup: CDR1 DFQATT, CDR2 SNEGSKA (reference sequence). Trimming at V came to 2 bases and at J to 6 bases, leaving 3 bases not matched to a gene. For the CDR3, the DNA is TGCAGTGCTAGACAGGGGGACGATGGCTACACCTTC. Its protein product is CSARQGDDGYTF.

This chain links TRBV14 with TRBJ2-7, with TRBD1 identical over 7 bases. This CDR3 comprises 15 residues. J lost 2 bases, V lost 4 bases, and 8 bases had no gene match. Germline values: CDR1 SGHDN, CDR2 FVKESK. The CDR3 DNA is TGTGCCAGCAGCCCGACCGGGACAGAACCCTACGAGCAGTACTTC. Residues: CASSPTGTEPYEQYF.

There are a few counts of this clonotype. The rearrangement links TRBV7-3 to TRBJ2-3, with D uncertain. CDR1 and CDR2 from the germline V gene are SGHTA and FQGTGA. V gave up 5 bases and J gave up 4 bases, with 10 bases separating them. CDR3 length: 13 amino acids. CDR3 in amino acids: CASSPFGPDTQYF. Here the CDR3 DNA reads TGTGCCAGCAGCCCCTTTGGCCCAGATACGCAGTATTTT.